The 32 T cell receptor beta chains given below trace back to one sample, sequenced in a study of T cell clonality in common variable immunodeficiency. Study-wide findings and caveats: Common variable immunodeficiency TCR beta sequences reportedly had fewer deletions and N-nucleotide insertions.

The data were produced by immunoSEQ multiplex PCR, yet TCRdb's version contains in-frame clones alone and is incomplete. The sample was found to contain more than 20,000 clones, and every one recurs. No antigens are known for them. Specimen: peripheral blood mononuclear cells. Every receptor here comes from a human donor with common variable immunodeficiency.

The chain's CDR3 is CASSSQGTGAAEAFF. The sequenced part of the CDR3 DNA is TGTGCCAGCAGCTCCCAGGGGACAGGGGCGGCTGAA. The chain uses TRBV7-3 and TRBJ1-1; 10 bases match TRBD1. The read stops 3 residues short of the end of the CDR3; the missing end is completed from the germline J gene. Trimming took 4 bases from V and 6 from J; bases not matched to a gene: 8. Germline CDR1 SGHTA, CDR2 FQGTGA. The CDR3 sequence is 15 residues long.

This clone has ten or more counts. The read gets to within 3 residues of the CDR3 end, and the germline J gene fills in the rest. The chain recombines TRBV30 with TRBJ2-2, with 9 bases that match TRBD2. In germline, CDR1 is GTSNPN, CDR2 SVGIG (reference sequence). This CDR3 has 16 amino acids. The junction had 11 bases not matched to a gene; V was cut back by 3 bases and J by 6 bases. The CDR3 bases that were read are TGTGCCTGGAGGTTCTGGGGCGGGGGGGCCGCCGGGGAG. It specifies CAWRFWGGGAAGE. The CDR3 as a whole reads CAWRFWGGGAAGELFF. The entire variable domain, with the rest obtained from reference TRBV30 and TRBJ2-2, is as follows: SQTIHQWPATLVQPVGSPLSLECTVEGTSNPNLYWYRQAAGRGLQLLFYSVGIGQISSEVPQNLSASRPQDRQFILSSKKLLLSDSGFYLCAWRFWGGGAAGELFFGEGSRLTVL.

This clone was picked up many times. The read gets to within 3 residues of the CDR3 end, and the germline J gene fills in the rest. The chain couples TRBV5-1 to TRBJ1-1; 8 nucleotides match TRBD1. With 3 bases clipped from V and 1 base from J, the junction kept 8 bases outside the gene matches. This CDR3 spans 16 amino acids. Germline V gene data show CDR1 as SGHRS and CDR2 as YFSETQ. The sequenced CDR3 bases are TGCGCCAGCAGCTGGGGACAGGAAATCACGAACACTGAA. It specifies CASSWGQEITNTE. In full, the CDR3 is CASSWGQEITNTEAFF.

This clone was seen repeatedly, ten times or more. The observed sequence ends 3 residues before the CDR3 terminus, with the missing tail filled in from the germline J gene. The V call is TRBV6-2 or TRBV6-3, the J call TRBJ2-7, with D hard to call. Trimming removed 6 bases at V and 0 bases at J, with 9 bases between. The V gene's germline CDR1 is MNHEY and CDR2 SVGEGT. This CDR3 has 13 residues. This CDR3 reads CASSRTPSYEQYF. CDR3 bases read: TGTGCCAGCAGCCGTACACCCTCCTACGAG.

This clone showed up many times. The sequence runs out 3 residues before the end of the CDR3; the remainder is reconstructed from the germline J gene. The gene calls are TRBV5-1 and TRBJ2-6, with D unclear. V was clipped by 0 bases and J by 0 bases, with 4 bases between them. Germline CDR1 and CDR2: SGHRS and YFSETQ. The CDR3 has 15 amino acids. CDR3 DNA (partial): TGCGCCAGCAGCTTGGTCATCTCTGGGGCCAACGTC. It specifies CASSLVISGANV. The entire CDR3 reads CASSLVISGANVLTF.

The table lists this clone with many counts. The CDR3 end falls 3 residues outside the read, so it is completed with the germline J gene. This chain links TRBV20-1 with TRBJ2-2, with D tentatively TRBD1 (6 bases). In germline, CDR1 is DFQATT, CDR2 SNEGSKA (reference sequence). The V gene lost 5 bases and the J gene lost 1 base, with 14 bases spanning the gap. The CDR3 is 15 amino acids. The sequenced part of the CDR3 DNA is TGCAGTGCTTTAGGAACGGACAGGAACACCGGGGAG. Its protein product is CSALGTDRNTGE. The whole CDR3 protein reads CSALGTDRNTGELFF.

This clone came up many times. The missing CDR3 end, 3 residues past where the read stops, is filled in from the germline J gene. The chain uses TRBV5-4 and TRBJ1-1; 8 positions agree with TRBD1. Trimming took 0 bases from V and 1 from J; bases not matched to a gene: 5. This CDR3 has 16 amino acids. CDR1 and CDR2 from the germline V gene are SGHNT and YYREEE (reference sequence). CDR3 sequence: CASSLAPGQENTEAFF. Partial CDR3 DNA: TGTGCCAGCAGCTTGGCCCCGGGACAGGAGAACACTGAA.

This clone was counted many times. The missing CDR3 end, 3 residues past where the read stops, is filled in from the germline J gene. The chain uses TRBV5-1 and TRBJ1-4, with 7 bases matching TRBD1. V gave up 6 bases and J gave up 8 bases; unmatched junction bases: 10. Germline V gene sequence: CDR1 SGHRS, CDR2 YFSETQ. CDR3 length: 14 amino acids. This chain's CDR3 is CASTRQGGTEKLFF. Incomplete CDR3 DNA: TGCGCCAGCACCCGACAGGGTGGGACGGAAAAA.

This clone showed up many times. The read comes to an end 3 residues before the CDR3 does, leaving the germline J gene to fill in the end. The V gene is TRBV7-6, the J gene TRBJ1-1; D perhaps matches TRBD1 (5 bases). V dropped 1 base and J dropped 5 bases, with 20 bases sitting between them. There are 17 residues in the CDR3. The V gene's germline CDR1 is SGHVS and CDR2 FNYEAQ. The part of the CDR3 DNA that was read is TGTGCCAGCAGCTTAGGAGGTAATGTCAGGGCGAGGACTGAA. This gives the protein CASSLGGNVRARTE. The full CDR3 sequence reads CASSLGGNVRARTEAFF.

This clone was observed at least ten times. The read comes to an end 3 residues before the CDR3 does, leaving the germline J gene to fill in the end. The chain recombines TRBV5-1 with TRBJ1-5; no reliable D call. Germline V gives CDR1 SGHRS, CDR2 YFSETQ. CDR3 length: 13 amino acids. The ends were cut back, 4 bases at V and 0 bases at J, with 5 bases in the middle. CDR3 sequence reads: CASSQDSNQPQHF. The CDR3 DNA, read in part, is TGCGCCAGCAGCCAGGATAGCAATCAGCCC.

This clone was seen ten or more times. CDR3 sequence reads: CASAAGVGTDTQYF. Partial CDR3 DNA: TGCGCCAGCGCGGCGGGGGTGGGCACAGATACG. This chain joins TRBV5-1 and TRBJ2-3, with 7 nucleotides matching TRBD2. The read ends 3 residues shy of where the CDR3 ends; the end is completed using the germline J gene. Germline V gene data show CDR1 as SGHRS and CDR2 as YFSETQ. The CDR3 spans 14 residues. J lost 1 base, V lost 7 bases, and 6 bases had no gene match.

This clone was picked up many times. The read ends 3 residues shy of where the CDR3 ends; the end is completed using the germline J gene. V gene TRBV29-1 combines with J gene TRBJ2-5; no reliable D call. CDR1 and CDR2 from the germline V gene are SQVTM and ANQGSEA. Trimming shortened V by 7 bases and J by 2 bases, and 5 bases separated the two germline ends. This CDR3 has 10 residues. CDR3 sequence reads: CSARQETQYF. The part of the CDR3 DNA that was read is TGCAGCGCCAGACAAGAGACC.

This clone was counted ten times or more. The CDR3 end lies 3 residues beyond the end of the read and is filled in from the germline J gene. The chain links TRBV19 to TRBJ1-5; D unclear. The CDR3 runs to 14 residues. Germline V CDR1 and CDR2: LNHDA, SQIVND (reference sequence). Trimming shortened V by 2 bases and J by 4 bases, and 9 bases separated the two germline ends. The CDR3 region is CASSIQGLNQPQHF. Incomplete CDR3 DNA: TGTGCCAGTAGTATACAAGGACTGAATCAGCCC.

This clone appeared many times. The read terminates 3 residues before the CDR3 end, so the remaining end is supplied by the germline J gene. The genes are TRBV20-1 and TRBJ1-1, with 8 bases matching TRBD1. Trimming removed 7 bases from V and 7 bases from J; junction bases left unmatched: 8. Germline loops: CDR1 DFQATT, CDR2 SNEGSKA (reference sequence). The CDR3 spans 12 residues. Incomplete CDR3 DNA: TGCAGTGTCCCGGACAGGGTGAATGAA. It encodes CSVPDRVNE. The CDR3 in full is CSVPDRVNEAFF.

Concerning this clone itself: Coverage ceases 3 residues before the CDR3 finishes, and the germline J gene fills in the end. The chain uses TRBV2 and TRBJ1-5; weak D call: TRBD1 (6 bases). The CDR3 totals 14 residues. Germline-derived CDR1 and CDR2 are SNHLY and FYNNEI. The V end was cut by 6 bases, the J end by 7 bases, with 16 bases between. This CDR3 is CASRVQGWGQPQHF. CDR3 bases read: TGTGCCAGCAGGGTACAGGGCTGGGGCCAGCCC.

This clone was recorded many times. The read ends 3 residues before the CDR3 terminus; that terminus is restored from the germline J gene. J is TRBJ1-1 and V is TRBV30, with TRBD1 matching 7 bases. V lost 2 bases and J lost 6; bases outside the gene matches: 9. In germline, CDR1 is GTSNPN, CDR2 SVGIG (reference sequence). CDR3 length: 14 amino acids. The CDR3 here is CAWSLRGQRPEAFF. CDR3 bases read: TGTGCCTGGAGTCTCCGGGGACAGAGGCCTGAA.

This clone has a count of ten or more. The read ends 3 residues before the CDR3 terminus; that terminus is restored from the germline J gene. The chain couples TRBV19 to TRBJ1-1, with 7 bases lining up with TRBD1. The trim removed 7 bases at V and 1 base at J, leaving 6 bases unmatched. Germline CDR1 reads LNHDA; CDR2 reads SQIVND (reference sequence). The CDR3 spans 14 residues. This CDR3 is CASIRWTGNTEAFF. The CDR3 bases that were read are TGTGCCAGTATAAGGTGGACAGGGAACACTGAA.

This clone has a count of ten or more. The sequenced fragment ends 3 residues before the CDR3 boundary, so the rest is inferred from the germline J gene. This chain connects TRBV5-4 to TRBJ2-3, with TRBD2 matching over 8 bases. With 1 base clipped from V and 5 bases from J, the junction kept 6 bases outside the gene matches. The CDR3 totals 15 residues. The V gene's germline CDR1 is SGHNT and CDR2 YYREEE (reference sequence). The covered CDR3 bases are TGTGCCAGCAGCTTGTCACGGGGGGGCAGAGATACG. Translating it yields CASSLSRGGRDT. The whole CDR3 protein reads CASSLSRGGRDTQYF. Complete variable domain (other parts from reference TRBV5-4 and TRBJ2-3): ETGVTQSPTHLIKTRGQQVTLRCSSQSGHNTVSWYQQALGQGPQFIFQYYREEENGRGNFPPRFSGLQFPNYSSELNVNALELDDSALYLCASSLSRGGRDTQYFGPGTRLTVL.

This clone was seen only a few times. The CDR3 end lies 3 residues beyond the end of the read and is filled in from the germline J gene. The chain employs TRBV7-8 and TRBJ2-2; 9 bases match TRBD1. Germline trimming cut 4 bases from V and 6 bases from J; bases unmatched to any gene: 15. The CDR3 has 18 residues. From germline, CDR1 is SGHVS and CDR2 FQNEAQ. CDR3 bases read: TGTGCCAGCAGCTCAGCCGTGGACAGGGGTGGGAAGGCCGGGGAG. It is translated as CASSSAVDRGGKAGE. The full CDR3 protein is CASSSAVDRGGKAGELFF.

This clone came up many times. The read comes to an end 3 residues before the CDR3 does, leaving the germline J gene to fill in the end. This chain links TRBV5-4 with TRBJ2-7, with TRBD1 identical over 10 bases. The CDR3 is 15 residues long. Germline V CDR1 and CDR2: SGHNT, YYREEE (reference sequence). V was clipped by 6 bases and J by 2 bases; unmatched bases: 8. The CDR3 reads CASNPGQGRPYEQYF. The CDR3 bases that were read are TGTGCCAGCAATCCGGGACAGGGGCGCCCCTACGAG.

This clone was seen many times. The read ends 3 residues before the CDR3 terminus; that terminus is restored from the germline J gene. V usage is TRBV20-1 and J usage is TRBJ1-2, with D possibly matching TRBD1 (6 bases). CDR1 and CDR2 (germline): DFQATT, SNEGSKA (reference sequence). V was trimmed by 6 bases and J by 7 bases, leaving 24 bases between them. This CDR3 region has 15 residues. The covered CDR3 bases are TGCAGTGCACAGACGTTTGCTAGGACAGTGGGTGGC. Its translation is CSAQTFARTVGG. The full CDR3 protein is CSAQTFARTVGGYTF.

This clone was seen many times. The CDR3 here is CASSPTGRGSLRSPLHF. The part of the CDR3 DNA that was read is TGTGCCAGCAGCCCTACAGGCAGGGGCTCTCTAAGGTCACCC. The chain recombines TRBV14 with TRBJ1-6, with D perhaps matching TRBD1 (6 bases). The read terminates 3 residues before the CDR3 end, so the remaining end is supplied by the germline J gene. The germline CDR1 and CDR2 sequences are SGHDN and FVKESK. The CDR3 has 17 residues. V was clipped by 4 bases and J by 10 bases, with 23 bases between them.

The table lists this clone with many counts. The CDR3 end falls 3 residues outside the read, so it is completed with the germline J gene. The J gene is TRBJ2-1, the V gene TRBV29-1, with a tentative D call TRBD1 (6 bases). Germline V gene data show CDR1 as SQVTM and CDR2 as ANQGSEA. The CDR3 is 17 amino acids. The V gene lost 0 bases and the J gene lost 3 bases, with 18 bases spanning the gap. The CDR3 spells CSVEDRARQEIYNEQFF. The DNA read from the CDR3 is TGCAGCGTTGAAGATCGGGCGCGACAGGAGATCTACAATGAG.

This clone appeared many times. The missing CDR3 end, 3 residues past where the read stops, is filled in from the germline J gene. This chain joins TRBV6-1 and TRBJ2-7; D might be TRBD1 (6 bases). The germline gives CDR1 MNHNS, CDR2 SASEGT. CDR3 length: 18 residues. The ends were cut back, 1 base at V and 1 base at J, with 20 bases in the middle. The covered CDR3 bases are TGTGCCAGCAGTGAAGACAGGACAGTTTCTCGGCTATCCTACGAG. Translating it yields CASSEDRTVSRLSYE. From start to end, the CDR3 is CASSEDRTVSRLSYEQYF.

The sample holds many counts of this clone. Read data end 3 residues before the CDR3 end; the end is taken from the germline J gene. This rearrangement joins TRBV5-6 to TRBJ2-7; maybe TRBD1 (5 bases). V was trimmed by 0 bases and J by 3 bases, leaving 13 bases between them. Germline V CDR1 and CDR2: SGHDT, YYEEEE. The CDR3 is 15 amino acids. The sequenced part of the CDR3 DNA is TGTGCCAGCAGCTTGGAACCCGGCAGGGTCTACGAG. Translating gives CASSLEPGRVYE. The full CDR3 is CASSLEPGRVYEQYF. Full variable domain (missing parts from reference TRBV5-6 and TRBJ2-7): DAGVTQSPTHLIKTRGQQVTLRCSPKSGHDTVSWYQQALGQGPQFIFQYYEEEERQRGNFPDRFSGHQFPNYSSELNVNALLLGDSALYLCASSLEPGRVYEQYFGPGTRLTVT.

This clone was counted many times. Read sequence stops 3 residues before the CDR3 end, and the germline J gene provides the missing end. This rearrangement joins TRBV5-6 to TRBJ2-1; tentatively, D is TRBD2 (5 bases). This CDR3 is built from 15 residues. V lost 4 bases to trimming and J lost 0 bases, with 11 bases between them. CDR1 and CDR2 (germline): SGHDT, YYEEEE. The CDR3 bases that were read are TGTGCCAGCAGCCCCGTCCGGGGCTCCTACAATGAG. This sequence encodes CASSPVRGSYNE. The full CDR3 sequence reads CASSPVRGSYNEQFF.

The table lists this clone with many counts. The CDR3 end falls 3 residues outside the read, so it is completed with the germline J gene. The rearrangement links TRBV9 to TRBJ2-5; 11 nucleotides align to TRBD1. The germline V gene has CDR1 SGDLS and CDR2 YYNGEE. The CDR3 length is 16 residues. V shed 1 base, J shed 1 base, and the junction held 3 bases outside the gene matches. The part of the CDR3 DNA that was read is TGTGCCAGCAGCGTAAGAGGGACAGGGGGCCAAGAGACC. Protein product: CASSVRGTGGQET. The whole CDR3 region reads CASSVRGTGGQETQYF.

Concerning this clone: Coverage ceases 3 residues before the CDR3 finishes, and the germline J gene fills in the end. This chain joins TRBV20-1 and TRBJ1-2; unclear D gene. CDR1 and CDR2 from the germline V gene are DFQATT and SNEGSKA (reference sequence). V lost 6 bases, J lost 7 bases, and 9 bases lay in between. The length of the CDR3 is 10 residues. CDR3 protein: CSAGDFGYTF. The sequenced part of the CDR3 DNA is TGCAGTGCCGGTGATTTTGGC.

This clone occurred many times. The read finishes 3 residues shy of the CDR3 end, and the germline J gene is used to complete it. V gene TRBV20-1 combines with J gene TRBJ2-7; D gene ambiguous. The CDR3 is made up of 14 amino acids. The germline V and J ends were trimmed by 0 bases and 0 bases, with 9 bases remaining between them. Germline CDR1 is DFQATT and CDR2 is SNEGSKA (reference sequence). CDR3 in amino acids: CSARDTANSYEQYF. The DNA read from the CDR3 is TGCAGTGCTAGAGACACAGCCAACTCCTACGAG.

In this sample, this clone turned up many times. The read is 3 residues too short to cover the CDR3 end, so that end is filled in from the germline J gene. The chain joins TRBV5-1 to TRBJ2-2; 8 bases match TRBD1. Germline loops: CDR1 SGHRS, CDR2 YFSETQ. There are 16 residues in the CDR3. J was trimmed by 0 bases and V by 4 bases; bases with no gene match: 5. Partial CDR3 DNA: TGCGCCAGCAGCCCCGTGACAGGGGCGAACACCGGGGAG. Its translation: CASSPVTGANTGE. The CDR3 reads in full as CASSPVTGANTGELFF.

This clone appeared many times. Incomplete CDR3 DNA: TGCGCCAGCTCCAACATGGGAGGGGGGGATAAAGAGACC. It codes for CASSNMGGGDKET. The complete CDR3 reads CASSNMGGGDKETQYF. The V call is TRBV5-1, the J call TRBJ2-5; possible D gene TRBD2, 7 bases. The missing CDR3 end, 3 residues past where the read stops, is filled in from the germline J gene. Per germline, CDR1 SGHRS and CDR2 YFSETQ. Trimming shortened V by 7 bases and J by 3 bases, and 22 bases separated the two germline ends. This CDR3 contains 16 residues.

This clone was observed many times. The read terminates 3 residues before the CDR3 end, so the remaining end is supplied by the germline J gene. The chain links TRBV5-1 to TRBJ2-3; 11 bases are shared with TRBD2. CDR3 length: 14 residues. Germline lookup yields CDR1 SGHRS and CDR2 YFSETQ. The V segment lost 7 bases and the J segment 7 bases; nucleotides outside the gene matches: 8. The CDR3: CASDSGGASNTQYF. Partial CDR3 DNA: TGCGCCAGCGATAGCGGGGGGGCATCGAATACG. The full variable domain, completed using reference TRBV5-1 and TRBJ2-3, is KAGVTQTPRYLIKTRGQQVTLSCSPISGHRSVSWYQQTPGQGLQFLFEYFSETQRNKGNFPGRFSGRQFSNSRSEMNVSTLELGDSALYLCASDSGGASNTQYFGPGTRLTVL.